This T cell receptor beta chain was found in a study of cytomegalovirus exposure and HLA in healthy donors. Study-level points and caveats: Altogether, 164 TCR beta chains were recorded as cytomegalovirus-associated.

With 60 Vbeta and 13 Jbeta primers, the PCR was carried out. TCRdb's table, derived via immunoSEQ multiplex PCR, lists solely in-frame clones and lacks some. The table lists 180,000 or so clones, approximately 80% of them singletons, with 0.77% in the top ten. A word on this clone: The target antigen is unknown.

With 5 bases clipped from V and 9 bases from J, the junction kept 7 bases outside the gene matches. The CDR3 totals 14 residues. The V gene's germline CDR1 is LNHDA and CDR2 SQIVND (reference sequence). Donors in the study were healthy people who gave bone marrow. The TCR comes from a woman aged 18 to 35 in good health and CMV-seronegative. Sequencing was performed on PBMCs. This chain connects TRBV19 to TRBJ1-5, with TRBD1 matching over 10 bases. The DNA for the CDR3 is TGTGCCAGTAGTGCCCGGGACAGGGGCCGGCCCCAGCATTTT. It is translated as CASSARDRGRPQHF.